This T cell receptor (beta chain) was recovered during a study of cytomegalovirus exposure and HLA in healthy donors. J lost 0 bases, V lost 6 bases, and 7 bases had no gene match. The CDR3 totals 14 residues. CDR1 and CDR2 (germline): SQVTM, ANQGSEA. Both 60 Vbeta primers and 13 Jbeta primers went into the PCR. The method was immunoSEQ multiplex PCR; TCRdb's version includes in-frame clones alone and lacks a portion of them. The sample yields over 200,000 clones, 60% to 80% seen once. Sequenced input: PBMCs. This chain joins TRBV29-1 and TRBJ1-1; 7 positions agree with TRBD1. This receptor was identified in a male donor in good health and CMV-seronegative. This CDR3 is CSVQPGQMNTEAFF. The CDR3 DNA reads as TGCAGCGTACAACCGGGACAGATGAACACTGAAGCTTTCTTT.